This T cell receptor beta chain was obtained from a study of human T cells and chemical hapten exposure. Study summary: Affected patients, primarily female, had alopecia areata, totalis or universalis. Among samples, TCR yields varied mainly because of small differences in pooled library volume.

CDR3 size: 12 residues. The ends were cut back, 3 bases at V and 3 bases at J, with 5 bases in the middle. Germline-derived CDR1 and CDR2 are SEHNR and FQNEAQ (reference sequence). Time point given: pre-sensitization, week 0. Treatment reported: therapeutic diphenylcyclopropenone sensitization with weekly scalp DPC. One entry per CDR3 protein results from TCRdb running MiXCR on the RACE reads. This sample yields about 180,000 distinct CDR3 sequences, of which roughly 30% are seen a single time; roughly 3% belongs to the top ten. This TCR was sampled from a woman aged 25 to 45 with alopecia areata. Some clones in this sample may be carry-over from other donors' samples. The V and J genes are TRBV7-9 and TRBJ2-5; D gene uncertain. Sequenced here: whole blood, sampled in connection with sensitization to the hapten diphenylcyclopropenone (DPC). CDR3: CASSFFEETQYF. DNA of the CDR3: TGTGCCAGCAGCTTTTTCGAAGAGACCCAGTACTTC.